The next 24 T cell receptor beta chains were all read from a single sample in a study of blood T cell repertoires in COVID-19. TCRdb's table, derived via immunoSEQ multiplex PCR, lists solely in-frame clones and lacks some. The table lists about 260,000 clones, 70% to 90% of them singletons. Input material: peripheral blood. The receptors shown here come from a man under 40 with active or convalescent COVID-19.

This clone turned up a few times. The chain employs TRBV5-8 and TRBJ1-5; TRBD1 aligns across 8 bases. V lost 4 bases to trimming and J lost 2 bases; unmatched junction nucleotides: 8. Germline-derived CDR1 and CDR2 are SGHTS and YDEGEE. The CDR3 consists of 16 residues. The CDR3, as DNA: TGTGCCAGCAGCAACGGACAGGGCAGGGGCAATCAGCCCCAGCATTTT. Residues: CASSNGQGRGNQPQHF.

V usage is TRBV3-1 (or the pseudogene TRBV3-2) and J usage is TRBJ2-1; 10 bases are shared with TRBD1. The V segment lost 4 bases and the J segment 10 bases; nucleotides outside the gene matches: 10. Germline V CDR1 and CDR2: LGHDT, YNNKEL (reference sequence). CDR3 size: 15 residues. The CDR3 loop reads CASSLTRDRGGEQFF. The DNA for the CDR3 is TGTGCCAGCAGCCTTACCCGGGACAGGGGCGGAGAGCAGTTCTTC.

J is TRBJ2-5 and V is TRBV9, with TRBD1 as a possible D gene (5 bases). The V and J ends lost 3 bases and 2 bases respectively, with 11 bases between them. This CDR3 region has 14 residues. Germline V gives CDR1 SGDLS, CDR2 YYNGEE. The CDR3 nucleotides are TGTGCCAGCAGCGATAGACAGTCGCAAGAGACCCAGTACTTC. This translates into CASSDRQSQETQYF.

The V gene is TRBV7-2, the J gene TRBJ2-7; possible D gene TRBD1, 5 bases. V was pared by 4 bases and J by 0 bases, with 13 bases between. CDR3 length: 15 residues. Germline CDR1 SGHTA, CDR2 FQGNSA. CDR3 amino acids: CASSSGRVISYEQYF. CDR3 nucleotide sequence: TGTGCCAGCAGCTCCGGCAGGGTAATCTCCTACGAGCAGTACTTC.

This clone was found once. CDR3 sequence: CASSSGVGTGELFF. The CDR3 nucleotides read TGTGCCAGCAGCTCAGGGGTCGGCACCGGGGAGCTGTTTTTT. V gene TRBV4-2 combines with J gene TRBJ2-2, with D tentatively TRBD1 (6 bases). Per the germline V gene, CDR1 is LGHNA and CDR2 is YNFKEQ. The CDR3 covers 14 residues. The V gene lost 5 bases and the J gene lost 4 bases, with 11 bases spanning the gap.

The CDR3 DNA sequence: TGCGCCAGCAGCACCCTAGGACAGGGCCTTCAGCCCCAGCATTTT. Translated, it gives CASSTLGQGLQPQHF. The chain joins TRBV5-1 to TRBJ1-5, with 8 bases that match TRBD1. Germline trimming cut 4 bases from V and 6 bases from J; bases unmatched to any gene: 9. CDR1 SGHRS and CDR2 YFSETQ come from the germline V gene. This CDR3 has 15 amino acids.

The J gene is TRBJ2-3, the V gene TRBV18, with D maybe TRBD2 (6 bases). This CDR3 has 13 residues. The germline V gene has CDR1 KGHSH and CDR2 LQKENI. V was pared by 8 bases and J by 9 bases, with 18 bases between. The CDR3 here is CASAPAGLETQYF. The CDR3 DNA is TGTGCCAGCGCTCCAGCGGGTTTGGAAACGCAGTATTTT.

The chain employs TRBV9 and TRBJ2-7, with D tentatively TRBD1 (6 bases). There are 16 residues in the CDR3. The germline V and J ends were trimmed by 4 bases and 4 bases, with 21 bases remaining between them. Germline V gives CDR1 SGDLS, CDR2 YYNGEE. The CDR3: CASSFSQTGNTYEQYF. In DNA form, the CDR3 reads TGTGCCAGCAGCTTCAGTCAGACAGGCAATACGTACGAGCAGTACTTC.

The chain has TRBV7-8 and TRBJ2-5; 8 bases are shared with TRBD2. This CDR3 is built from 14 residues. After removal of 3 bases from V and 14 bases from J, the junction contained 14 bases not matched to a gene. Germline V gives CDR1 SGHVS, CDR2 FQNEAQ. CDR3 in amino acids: CASSLAGGVRFGYF. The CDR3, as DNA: TGTGCCAGCAGCTTGGCCGGGGGGGTCAGGTTCGGATACTTC.

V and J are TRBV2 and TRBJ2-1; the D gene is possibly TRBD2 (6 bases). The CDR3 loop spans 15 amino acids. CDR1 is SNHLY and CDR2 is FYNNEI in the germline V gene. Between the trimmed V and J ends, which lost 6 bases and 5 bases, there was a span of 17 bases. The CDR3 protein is CASRTGGFSNNEQFF. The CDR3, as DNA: TGTGCCAGCAGAACCGGGGGTTTTAGCAACAATGAGCAGTTCTTC.

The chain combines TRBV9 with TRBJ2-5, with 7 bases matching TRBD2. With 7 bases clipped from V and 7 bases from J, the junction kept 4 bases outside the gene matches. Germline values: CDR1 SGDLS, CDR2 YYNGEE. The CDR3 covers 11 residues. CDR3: CASESGGTQYF. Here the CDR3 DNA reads TGTGCCAGCGAATCGGGGGGGACCCAGTACTTC.

CDR3 amino acids: CASRRLAGGPRVGGELFF. The CDR3 nucleotides are TGCGCCAGCAGAAGACTAGCGGGGGGCCCAAGGGTCGGCGGGGAGCTGTTTTTT. The chain carries TRBV5-1 and TRBJ2-2; 13 bases line up with TRBD2. In germline, CDR1 is SGHRS, CDR2 YFSETQ. This CDR3 has 18 residues. Germline trimming cut 5 bases from V and 7 bases from J; bases unmatched to any gene: 14.

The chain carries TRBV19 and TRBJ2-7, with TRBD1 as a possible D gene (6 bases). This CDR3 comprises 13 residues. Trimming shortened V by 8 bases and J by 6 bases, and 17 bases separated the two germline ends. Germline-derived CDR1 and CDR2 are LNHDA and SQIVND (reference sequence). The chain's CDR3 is CASGAGAFGEQYF. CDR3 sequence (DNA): TGTGCCAGTGGGGCAGGGGCCTTCGGCGAGCAGTACTTC.

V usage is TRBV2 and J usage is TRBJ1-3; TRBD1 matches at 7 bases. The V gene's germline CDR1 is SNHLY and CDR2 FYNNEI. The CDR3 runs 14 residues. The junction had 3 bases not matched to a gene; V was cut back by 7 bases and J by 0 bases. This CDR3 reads CASNGQASGNTIYF. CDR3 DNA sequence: TGTGCCAGCAATGGACAGGCCTCTGGAAACACCATATATTTT.

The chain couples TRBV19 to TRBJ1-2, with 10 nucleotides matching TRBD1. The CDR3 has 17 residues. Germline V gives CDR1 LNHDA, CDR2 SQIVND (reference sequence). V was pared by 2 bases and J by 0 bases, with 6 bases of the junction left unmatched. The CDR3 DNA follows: TGTGCCAGTAGTATATCTGGGACAGGGGCAGCTAACTATGGCTACACCTTC. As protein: CASSISGTGAANYGYTF.

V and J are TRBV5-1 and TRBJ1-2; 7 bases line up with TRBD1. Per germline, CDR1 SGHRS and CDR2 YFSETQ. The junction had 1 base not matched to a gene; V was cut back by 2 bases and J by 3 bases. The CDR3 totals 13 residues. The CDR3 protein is CASSFDRDYGYTF. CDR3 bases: TGCGCCAGCAGCTTCGACAGGGACTATGGCTACACCTTC.

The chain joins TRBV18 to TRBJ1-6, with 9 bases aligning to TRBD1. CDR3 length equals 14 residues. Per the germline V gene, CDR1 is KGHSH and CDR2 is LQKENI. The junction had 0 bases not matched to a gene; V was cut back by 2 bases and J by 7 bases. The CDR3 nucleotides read TGTGCCAGCTCACCAGGGACAGGGAATTCACCCCTCCACTTT. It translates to CASSPGTGNSPLHF.

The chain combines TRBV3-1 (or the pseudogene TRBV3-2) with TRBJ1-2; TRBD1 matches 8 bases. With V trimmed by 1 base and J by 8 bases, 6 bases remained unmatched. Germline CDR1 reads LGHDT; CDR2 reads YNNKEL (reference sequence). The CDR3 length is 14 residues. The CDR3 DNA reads TGTGCCAGCAGCCAAGGGGGACAGGCGTTGGGCTACACCTTC. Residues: CASSQGGQALGYTF.

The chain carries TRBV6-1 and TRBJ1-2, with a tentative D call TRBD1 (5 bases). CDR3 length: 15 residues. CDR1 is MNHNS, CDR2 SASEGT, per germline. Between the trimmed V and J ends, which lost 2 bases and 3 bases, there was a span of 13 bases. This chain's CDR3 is CASSETQGTHYGYTF. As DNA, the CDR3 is TGTGCCAGCAGTGAAACCCAGGGTACACACTATGGCTACACCTTC.

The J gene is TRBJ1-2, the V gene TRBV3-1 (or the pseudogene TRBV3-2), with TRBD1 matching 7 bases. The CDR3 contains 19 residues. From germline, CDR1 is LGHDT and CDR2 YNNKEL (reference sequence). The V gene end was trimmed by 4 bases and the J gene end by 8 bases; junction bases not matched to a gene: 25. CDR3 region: CASSPHGWPKGQPLWGYTF. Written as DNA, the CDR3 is TGTGCCAGCAGCCCACACGGGTGGCCGAAGGGACAGCCACTATGGGGCTACACCTTC.

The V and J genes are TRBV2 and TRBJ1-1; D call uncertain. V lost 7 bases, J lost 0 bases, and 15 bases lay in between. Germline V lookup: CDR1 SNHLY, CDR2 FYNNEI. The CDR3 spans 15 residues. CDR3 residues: CASTKGGGLNTEAFF. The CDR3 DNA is TGTGCCAGCACCAAAGGCGGAGGGTTGAACACTGAAGCTTTCTTT.

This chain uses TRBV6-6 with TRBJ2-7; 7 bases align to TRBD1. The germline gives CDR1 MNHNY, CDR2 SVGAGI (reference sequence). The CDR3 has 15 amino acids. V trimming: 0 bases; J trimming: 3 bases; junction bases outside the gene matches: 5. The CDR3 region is CASSYSSRDSYEQYF. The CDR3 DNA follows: TGTGCCAGCAGTTACTCGTCTCGGGACAGCTACGAGCAGTACTTC.

The CDR3 DNA sequence: TGTGCCAGCTCCTCTCGCGACAGACGCTATGGCTACACCTTC. Translating it yields CASSSRDRRYGYTF. V is TRBV6-5 and J is TRBJ1-2, with a possible D match to TRBD1 (5 bases). CDR3 size: 14 residues. The germline gives CDR1 MNHEY, CDR2 SVGAGI. With 8 bases removed from V and 4 bases from J, the gap between germline ends came to 17 bases.

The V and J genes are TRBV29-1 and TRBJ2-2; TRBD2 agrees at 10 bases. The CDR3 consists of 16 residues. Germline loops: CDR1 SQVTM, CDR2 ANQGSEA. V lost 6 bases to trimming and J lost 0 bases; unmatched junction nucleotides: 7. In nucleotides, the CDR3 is TGCAGCGTCATCCGAGCGGGGGGGCCGAACACCGGGGAGCTGTTTTTT. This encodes CSVIRAGGPNTGELFF.